These 12 T cell receptor beta chains originate from one sample sequenced in a study of blood T cells in healthy people across ages. A J-beta primer mix and a sample-barcoded 5' primer were used in a second PCR of roughly 6 to 12 cycles. TCRdb used MiXCR to reprocess the 5' RACE reads, holding one entry per CDR3 protein. The table includes some 760,000 distinct CDR3 sequences, 20% to 25% detected once. This same sample was also part of a study on T cells of mothers and their children.

Source material: blood. These receptors all come from a boy aged 10-17 years in good health.

This rearrangement joins TRBV12-3 or TRBV12-4 to TRBJ1-1; 11 bases agree with TRBD1. The CDR3 has 17 residues. V lost 5 bases to trimming and J lost 4 bases; unmatched junction nucleotides: 12. This CDR3 reads CASSIITGTGGITEAFF. The CDR3 DNA follows: TGTGCCAGCAGTATTATCACTGGGACAGGGGGTATCACTGAAGCTTTCTTT.

In this sample, this clonotype turned up a few times. V is TRBV7-9 and J is TRBJ1-4, with D perhaps matching TRBD1 (5 bases). Per the germline V gene, CDR1 is SEHNR and CDR2 is FQNEAQ (reference sequence). V gave up 5 bases and J gave up 8 bases, with 15 bases separating them. The length of the CDR3 is 14 residues. CDR3 sequence (DNA): TGTGCCAGCAGCCTCTTCGGGGGGTCCGAAAAACTGTTTTTT. The encoded protein is CASSLFGGSEKLFF.

CDR3 residues: CASSQVPSGTPNEQFF. The CDR3 nucleotides read TGTGCCAGCAGCCAAGTGCCTAGCGGGACTCCTAATGAGCAGTTCTTC. The chain links TRBV3-1 to TRBJ2-1; 9 bases align to TRBD2. The V gene's germline CDR1 is LGHDT and CDR2 YNNKEL (reference sequence). Trimming cost V 1 base and J 7 bases; bases outside gene matches: 8. This CDR3 contains 16 residues.

The genes are TRBV15 and TRBJ2-7; D perhaps matches TRBD1 (6 bases). The CDR3 covers 16 residues. The germline gives CDR1 LNHNV, CDR2 YYDKDF (reference sequence). The germline V and J ends were trimmed by 3 bases and 0 bases, with 15 bases remaining between them. The CDR3 DNA reads TGTGCCACCAGCAGTCCAGGGGTAGCCGGCTCCTACGAGCAGTACTTC. This codes for CATSSPGVAGSYEQYF.

As for this clonotype: At one end the junction does not follow the germline gene, possibly because of a read error. The chain carries TRBV10-3 and TRBJ2-4; D is perhaps TRBD2 (6 bases). The CDR3 totals 14 residues. Germline CDR1 is ENHRY and CDR2 is SYGVKD. The DNA for the CDR3 is TGTGCCATCAGTGAATCGGGAGCCAAAAACATTCGGTACTTC. The encoded protein is CAISESGAKNIRYF.

In its sample, this clonotype was seen a few times. The chain couples TRBV24-1 to TRBJ1-5; the D is unclear. Trimming cost V 9 bases and J 3 bases, with 8 bases left between them. The germline V gene encodes CDR1 KGHDR and CDR2 SFDVKD. CDR3 size: 12 residues. CDR3 protein: CATPRDNQPQHF. In nucleotides, the CDR3 is TGTGCCACCCCTCGGGACAATCAGCCCCAGCATTTT.

V gene TRBV13 combines with J gene TRBJ2-5; 9 nucleotides line up with TRBD2. The closer fit of TRBJ2-1 to the DNA end suggests the J call may be wrong. The CDR3 is 14 residues long. Germline values: CDR1 PRHDT, CDR2 FYEKMQ (reference sequence). CDR3 bases: TGTGCCAGCAACGGGCGGGAGGGCTACAATGAGCAGTTCTTC. Translated: CASNGREGYNEQFF.

The gene calls are TRBV7-2 and TRBJ2-3; 7 nucleotides agree with TRBD2. This CDR3 spans 16 amino acids. The ends lost 1 base at V and 0 bases at J; junction bases unmatched: 4. Germline V gives CDR1 SGHTA, CDR2 FQGNSA. CDR3 sequence (DNA): TGTGCCAGCAGCTTAGTACCTAGCGGAAGCACAGATACGCAGTATTTT. It encodes CASSLVPSGSTDTQYF.

This clonotype has only a few counts. Here the CDR3 DNA reads TGTGCCAGCAGCTCACAGCTACAGGGTGGAACTGAAGCTTTCTTT. It encodes CASSSQLQGGTEAFF. The chain combines TRBV5-5 with TRBJ1-1; tentatively, D is TRBD1 (6 bases). V was clipped by 3 bases and J by 5 bases, with 17 bases between them. From germline, CDR1 is SGHKS and CDR2 YYEKEE (reference sequence). The CDR3 is 15 amino acids.

V and J are TRBV20-1 and TRBJ2-1, with D unresolved. The CDR3 extends over 12 amino acids. The ends were cut back, 3 bases at V and 8 bases at J, with 11 bases in the middle. Germline V lookup: CDR1 DFQATT, CDR2 SNEGSKA (reference sequence). The CDR3 region has the DNA TGCAGTGCTAGGGACCCTCTCGATGAGCAGTTCTTC. It yields the protein CSARDPLDEQFF.

The chain carries TRBV27 and TRBJ2-1; the D is unclear. This CDR3 spans 13 amino acids. Germline CDR1 and CDR2: MNHEY and SMNVEV (reference sequence). V was trimmed by 5 bases and J by 7 bases, leaving 12 bases between them. For the CDR3, the DNA is TGTGCCAGCAGTCTTTCGACGGTGAATGAGCAGTTCTTC. As protein: CASSLSTVNEQFF.

The CDR3, as DNA: TGTGCCAGCAGGAAGGAGGCCTTGTACTTC. Its translation is CASRKEALYF. This rearrangement joins TRBV6-5 to TRBJ2-5, with D maybe TRBD2 (5 bases). Germline loops: CDR1 MNHEY, CDR2 SVGAGI. The CDR3 loop spans 10 amino acids. V was clipped by 6 bases and J by 13 bases, with 12 bases between them.